The 26 T cell receptor beta chains presented below share a single source sample, sequenced in a study of CXCR3-negative and CXCR3-positive naive CD8 T cells. The TRB libraries of cDNA were built by UMI-labeled 5' RACE. TCRdb reprocessed the 5' RACE reads; each CDR3 protein has one entry and no DNA is given. The repertoire table contains 100,000 or so distinct CDR3 sequences. The specimen sequenced was naive CXCR3- CD8+ T cells from blood. The subset denotes: CD45RO-CCR7+CD27+CD95- naive CD8+ T cells lacking CXCR3 (TNR3-). All receptors come from a human donor in good health. Some clones in this sample may be carry-over from other donors' samples.

The chain combines TRBV20-1 with TRBJ2-7. This CDR3 spans 12 amino acids. Germline-derived CDR1 and CDR2 are DFQATT and SNEGSKA (reference sequence). The CDR3 spells CSARAASYEQYF.

The chain has TRBV29-1 and TRBJ1-1; TCRdb names TRBD1, which stays unverified in the absence of DNA. Germline values: CDR1 SQVTM, CDR2 ANQGSEA. The CDR3 is made up of 12 amino acids. CDR3 sequence reads: CSVTRENTEAFF.

The chain has TRBV28 and TRBJ2-7; TCRdb indicates TRBD1, and absent DNA this call remains unverified. The CDR3 covers 14 residues. CDR1 and CDR2 (germline): MDHEN, SYDVKM. The CDR3 is CASSIQGRTYEQYF.

This rearrangement joins TRBV20-1 to TRBJ2-7; the D call from TCRdb, TRBD1, cannot be confirmed without DNA. The CDR3 is 13 residues long. Germline V CDR1 and CDR2: DFQATT, SNEGSKA (reference sequence). CDR3 sequence: CSARETGGYEQYF.

This chain's CDR3 is CASSPPHRGSYEQYF. V and J are TRBV7-9 and TRBJ2-7; TCRdb's D call of TRBD1 is untestable without DNA. Germline-derived CDR1 and CDR2 are SEHNR and FQNEAQ (reference sequence). The CDR3 is 15 residues long.

The chain's CDR3 is CASSWEGTGPYEQYF. V usage is TRBV27 and J usage is TRBJ2-7; TCRdb returns TRBD1, unconfirmable since there is no DNA. Germline V CDR1 and CDR2: MNHEY, SMNVEV (reference sequence). The CDR3 extends over 15 amino acids.

CDR3 amino acids: CSGRGYNEQFF. The J gene is TRBJ2-1, the V gene TRBV29-1; TCRdb selects TRBD1, and the lack of DNA leaves this call unchecked. The CDR3 length is 11 residues. Germline V gene lookup returns CDR1 SQVTM and CDR2 ANQGSEA.

The chain employs TRBV24-1 and TRBJ2-5; without DNA, the TCRdb call of TRBD1 cannot be checked. Per germline, CDR1 KGHDR and CDR2 SFDVKD. The CDR3 has 17 residues. CDR3 in amino acids: CATSDFVGQRDQETQYF.

The chain couples TRBV14 to TRBJ2-3; no DNA is available, so the TRBD2 call from TCRdb remains unchecked. The CDR3 is made up of 16 amino acids. CDR1 SGHDN and CDR2 FVKESK come from the germline V gene. CDR3 in amino acids: CASSPEAGPSTDTQYF.

The chain uses TRBV29-1 and TRBJ1-2; the D gene TCRdb calls, TRBD1, cannot be checked with no DNA. This CDR3 is built from 15 residues. CDR1 is SQVTM, CDR2 ANQGSEA, per germline. The chain's CDR3 is CSVRGTGGPNYGYTF.

V gene TRBV6-5 combines with J gene TRBJ2-2; TCRdb's D call of TRBD2 is untestable without DNA. CDR1 is MNHEY, CDR2 SVGAGI, per germline. The CDR3 has 18 amino acids. The CDR3 sequence: CASSYDPGTSGSSGELFF.

This rearrangement joins TRBV4-3 to TRBJ1-4. There are 15 residues in the CDR3. Germline V gives CDR1 LGHNA, CDR2 YSLEER. Here the CDR3 reads CASSQDGQINEKLFF.

The chain joins TRBV7-3 to TRBJ2-7; the TCRdb call, TRBD2, lacks DNA for checking. Germline lookup yields CDR1 SGHTA and CDR2 FQGTGA. The CDR3 sequence is 13 residues long. The CDR3: CASGTGLAGEQYF.

The rearrangement uses TRBV5-1 and TRBJ2-7; TCRdb proposes TRBD2, but this gene call is untestable without DNA. CDR3 size: 14 residues. Germline assignment: CDR1 SGHRS and CDR2 YFSETQ. Here the CDR3 reads CASSFEGMDYEQYF.

The V and J genes are TRBV5-6 and TRBJ2-7; TCRdb designates TRBD1, a call that cannot be tested without DNA. Germline V lookup: CDR1 SGHDT, CDR2 YYEEEE. CDR3 length: 14 amino acids. This CDR3 is CASSSPTHSYEQYF.

The J gene is TRBJ2-1, the V gene TRBV7-9. The CDR3 length is 14 residues. Germline-derived CDR1 and CDR2 are SEHNR and FQNEAQ (reference sequence). CDR3 in amino acids: CASSLASGYNEQFF.

The chain links TRBV14 to TRBJ2-7; the TCRdb call, TRBD1, lacks DNA for checking. Germline V gives CDR1 SGHDN, CDR2 FVKESK. The CDR3 covers 14 residues. The CDR3: CASSSGTTSYEQYF. The full variable domain, rest sourced from reference TRBV14 and TRBJ2-7, is EAGVTQFPSHSVIEKGQTVTLRCDPISGHDNLYWYRRVMGKEIKFLLHFVKESKQDESGMPNNRFLAERTGGTYSTLKVQPAELEDSGVYFCASSSGTTSYEQYFGPGTRLTVT.

The CDR3 sequence is CASSLGYTGTQYF. The chain recombines TRBV12-3 or TRBV12-4 with TRBJ2-3. This CDR3 has 13 amino acids.

The chain links TRBV5-1 to TRBJ2-3; the D call of TRBD1 rests on TCRdb alone, since no DNA is present to check it. CDR1 SGHRS and CDR2 YFSETQ come from the germline V gene. The CDR3 has 14 amino acids. The CDR3 sequence: CASQRGGSTDTQYF.

This chain links TRBV28 with TRBJ1-1; TCRdb's assignment of TRBD1 cannot be checked, as there is no DNA. The germline gives CDR1 MDHEN, CDR2 SYDVKM. The CDR3 covers 16 residues. The CDR3 reads CAGSLAAGLVGTEAFF. The full variable domain, completed using reference TRBV28 and TRBJ1-1, is DVKVTQSSRYLVKRTGEKVFLECVQDMDHENMFWYRQDPGLGLRLIYFSYDVKMKEKGDIPEGYSVSREKKERFSLILESASTNQTSMYLCAGSLAAGLVGTEAFFGQGTRLTVV.

The rearrangement joins TRBV7-6 to TRBJ2-5. Germline V lookup: CDR1 SGHVS, CDR2 FNYEAQ. The CDR3 contains 17 residues. CDR3 loop: CASSSNLQETWQETQYF.

The chain combines TRBV2 with TRBJ2-7; TCRdb's D call of TRBD1 is untestable without DNA. The CDR3 has 12 residues. CDR1 SNHLY and CDR2 FYNNEI come from the germline V gene. The CDR3 reads CASSDSGDEQYF.

The V call is TRBV29-1, the J call TRBJ2-5; the D gene TCRdb calls, TRBD2, cannot be checked with no DNA. Per germline, CDR1 SQVTM and CDR2 ANQGSEA. CDR3 size: 13 residues. CDR3 sequence: CSVVAGLDGAQYF.

This rearrangement joins TRBV7-3 to TRBJ2-7; lacking DNA, the TRBD1 call made by TCRdb goes unchecked. The CDR3 has 14 amino acids. Germline loops: CDR1 SGHTA, CDR2 FQGTGA. Here the CDR3 reads CASSPEAGFYEQYF.

The genes are TRBV7-6 and TRBJ2-3; TCRdb lists TRBD1, though no DNA is available to test this call. The CDR3 has 18 amino acids. Germline V gives CDR1 SGHVS, CDR2 FNYEAQ. CDR3 region: CASSLPSAAPDGTDTQYF. Complete variable domain (other parts from reference TRBV7-6 and TRBJ2-3): GAGVSQSPRYKVTKRGQDVALRCDPISGHVSLYWYRQALGQGPEFLTYFNYEAQQDKSGLPNDRFSAERPEGSISTLTIQRTEQRDSAMYRCASSLPSAAPDGTDTQYFGPGTRLTVL.

The chain couples TRBV20-1 to TRBJ2-3. Looked up from germline, CDR1 is DFQATT and CDR2 is SNEGSKA (reference sequence). This CDR3 has 14 residues. The CDR3: CSATSNPSTDTQYF.